Described below is a single T cell receptor (beta chain) sequence and its context. The CDR3 runs to 15 residues. Germline V gene sequence: CDR1 KGHSH, CDR2 LQKENI. V dropped 2 bases and J dropped 4 bases, with 12 bases sitting between them. The sample comes from a study of blood T cell repertoires in COVID-19. Study summary: Italy, Spain and the United States were the sources of the convalescent and acute COVID-19 samples. T cells, B-cell-depleted T cells, or PBMCs supplied cDNA or gDNA.

The method was immunoSEQ multiplex PCR; TCRdb's version includes in-frame clones alone and lacks a portion of them. The repertoire holds approximately 170,000 clones, with about 86% as singletons. The sample taken for sequencing was peripheral blood. This chain joins TRBV18 and TRBJ2-1; D may be TRBD1 (6 bases). This sequence was found in a man between 65 and 79 years old with active or convalescent COVID-19. CDR3 sequence: CASSPTAGEYNEQFF. DNA of the CDR3: TGTGCCAGCTCACCAACGGCAGGGGAGTACAATGAGCAGTTCTTC. The whole variable domain, remainder taken from reference TRBV18 and TRBJ2-1, is NAGVMQNPRHLVRRRGQEARLRCSPMKGHSHVYWYRQLPEEGLKFMVYLQKENIIDESGMPKERFSAEFPKEGPSILRIQQVVRGDSAAYFCASSPTAGEYNEQFFGPGTRLTVL.